These 20 T cell receptor beta chains share one sample of origin, sequenced in a study of blood T cell repertoires in COVID-19 (TCRdb year 2020). The receptor library was made with the immunoSEQ multiplex PCR assay. TCRdb took over this immuneACCESS table, retaining in-frame rearrangements with V and J assigned. Such tables are incomplete; in checked studies, under half of the missing clones stem from an unresolved V gene, and the remainder is unexplained. The sample table contains 65,000 to 95,000 clones; only one count was recorded for about 85% of them. The top ten clonotypes cover 18% of the sample. The specimen sequenced was peripheral blood. The source is an elderly man with active or convalescent COVID-19.

The CDR3 DNA is TGCAGTTCAACAAGGAACACTGAAGCTTTCTTT. It specifies CSSTRNTEAFF. The J gene is TRBJ1-1, the V gene TRBV20-1; D unresolved. CDR3 length: 11 amino acids. Trimming pared 8 bases from V and 1 base from J, leaving 8 bases between. The germline V gene has CDR1 DFQATT and CDR2 SNEGSKA (reference sequence).

The chain recombines TRBV5-6 with TRBJ1-5, with D unresolved. The CDR3 runs to 14 residues. From germline, CDR1 is SGHDT and CDR2 YYEEEE. The V and J ends lost 1 base and 1 base respectively, with 6 bases between them. CDR3 sequence: CASSLLSSNQPQHF. For the CDR3, the DNA is TGTGCCAGCAGCTTGTTGAGCAGCAATCAGCCCCAGCATTTT.

The chain joins TRBV19 to TRBJ2-7; TRBD2 is a possible D gene (6 bases). The germline V gene encodes CDR1 LNHDA and CDR2 SQIVND (reference sequence). The CDR3 has 13 residues. Between the trimmed V and J ends, which lost 5 bases and 1 base, there was a span of 9 bases. In nucleotides, the CDR3 is TGTGCCAGTAGTTTAGGACTATCCTACGAGCAGTACGTC. As protein: CASSLGLSYEQYV.

V and J are TRBV21-1 and TRBJ2-2; the table's D call of TRBD1 was not tested on the DNA. TRBV21-1 is assigned pseudogene status. CDR3 size: 16 residues. CDR3 nucleotides: TGTGCCAGCCCCAAGCCCGGGACAGGGGACACCGGGGAGCTGTTTTTT. It specifies CASPKPGTGDTGELFF.

J is TRBJ2-7 and V is TRBV11-2, with 7 bases fitting TRBD1. The CDR3 covers 13 residues. The V gene's germline CDR1 is SGHAT and CDR2 FQNNGV. Trimming cost V 5 bases and J 6 bases; bases outside gene matches: 7. The CDR3 protein is CASSLDRDSEQYV. CDR3 DNA sequence: TGTGCCAGCAGCCTCGACCGGGACAGCGAGCAGTACGTC.

This rearrangement joins TRBV19 to TRBJ1-1, with 10 bases fitting TRBD1. Germline-derived CDR1 and CDR2 are LNHDA and SQIVND (reference sequence). The CDR3 is made up of 17 amino acids. With V trimmed by 8 bases and J by 1 base, 13 bases remained unmatched. The DNA of the CDR3 is TGTGCCAGTCTTAGGGGGGACAGGGGAACATCGAACACTGAAGCTTTCTTT. Its protein product is CASLRGDRGTSNTEAFF.

This sequence joins TRBV24-1 and TRBJ2-3; 9 bases are shared with TRBD2. V lost 4 bases to trimming and J lost 8 bases; unmatched junction nucleotides: 15. The CDR3 is made up of 17 amino acids. Germline assignment: CDR1 KGHDR and CDR2 SFDVKD. As DNA, the CDR3 is TGTGCCACCAGTGAACCCGCAGGTGGGGCGGGGGGGCCTACGCAGTATTTT. This codes for CATSEPAGGAGGPTQYF.

This clone appeared once. The chain carries TRBV11-2 and TRBJ2-5; the D is unclear. V lost 7 bases and J 1 base, leaving 10 bases between the germline ends. The CDR3 has 13 residues. Germline V gene data show CDR1 as SGHAT and CDR2 as FQNNGV. CDR3 sequence: CASTLSFQETQYF. Written as DNA, the CDR3 is TGTGCCAGCACCCTCAGTTTCCAAGAGACCCAGTACTTC.

The chain carries TRBV6-5 and TRBJ1-3; D is ambiguous. The CDR3 spans 13 residues. Trimming took off 7 bases at V and 0 bases at J, with 7 bases between the two ends. Germline-derived CDR1 and CDR2 are MNHEY and SVGAGI. In DNA form, the CDR3 reads TGTGCCAGCACCCCTAGCTCTGGAAACACCATATATTTT. As protein: CASTPSSGNTIYF.

This clone was recorded once. The V and J genes are TRBV19 and TRBJ1-5; D is undetermined. With 2 bases removed from V and 0 bases from J, the gap between germline ends came to 8 bases. Germline V gene sequence: CDR1 LNHDA, CDR2 SQIVND (reference sequence). CDR3 length: 15 residues. The CDR3 DNA reads as TGTGCCAGTAGTATATTCGGAGATAGCAATCAGCCCCAGCATTTT. It encodes CASSIFGDSNQPQHF.

This sequence joins TRBV28 and TRBJ1-1; a possible D gene is TRBD1 (6 bases). V lost 8 bases to trimming and J lost 5 bases, with 15 bases between them. The CDR3 runs to 13 residues. The germline V gene has CDR1 MDHEN and CDR2 SYDVKM. The CDR3 here is CASGKGGKTEAFF. CDR3 DNA: TGTGCCAGCGGCAAAGGGGGTAAAACTGAAGCTTTCTTT.

The chain carries TRBV24-1 and TRBJ1-2; D is possibly TRBD1 (5 bases). The CDR3 length is 14 residues. Germline-derived CDR1 and CDR2 are KGHDR and SFDVKD. V lost 3 bases and J 6 bases, leaving 13 bases between the germline ends. The CDR3, as DNA: TGTGCCACCAGTGATCATCAGGGTGGTGATGGCTACACCTTC. Its translation is CATSDHQGGDGYTF.

The chain recombines TRBV7-9 with TRBJ1-3; possibly TRBD1 for D (5 bases). This CDR3 comprises 15 residues. V was clipped by 5 bases and J by 4 bases, with 15 bases between them. The germline V gene has CDR1 SEHNR and CDR2 FQNEAQ (reference sequence). CDR3 sequence (DNA): TGTGCCAGCAGCCCCGATGGGGGGAGAGGAAACACCATATATTTT. Translation gives CASSPDGGRGNTIYF.

This chain uses TRBV3-1 (or the pseudogene TRBV3-2) with TRBJ1-5; D is ambiguous. CDR3 length: 15 residues. Germline-derived CDR1 and CDR2 are LGHDT and YNNKEL (reference sequence). The ends were cut back, 0 bases at V and 6 bases at J, with 12 bases in the middle. The CDR3 region has the DNA TGTGCCAGCAGCCAAGATTTAGCGCGGGGTCAGCCCCAGCATTTT. Its translation is CASSQDLARGQPQHF.

This rearrangement joins TRBV6-1 to TRBJ2-5; possibly TRBD1 for D (6 bases). CDR1 and CDR2 from the germline V gene are MNHNS and SASEGT. This CDR3 comprises 15 residues. Deletions cut 3 bases from V and 5 bases from J, with 16 bases between. The CDR3 DNA is TGTGCCAGCAGTGATGGGGCAGGGGCCATGGAGACCCAGTACTTC. This translates into CASSDGAGAMETQYF.

The chain carries TRBV11-3 and TRBJ1-6, with 7 bases that match TRBD1. Germline trimming cut 8 bases from V and 0 bases from J; bases unmatched to any gene: 10. The CDR3 is made up of 17 amino acids. Germline V lookup: CDR1 SGHNT, CDR2 YENEEA. The CDR3 loop reads CASGRDSVPSYNSPLHF. The DNA of the CDR3 is TGTGCCAGCGGCCGGGACAGTGTCCCCTCCTATAATTCACCCCTCCACTTT.

J is TRBJ2-3 and V is TRBV10-2, with D tentatively TRBD2 (6 bases). Per the germline V gene, CDR1 is WSHSY and CDR2 is SAAADI. The CDR3 runs 15 residues. V was trimmed by 8 bases and J by 2 bases, leaving 17 bases between them. The CDR3 protein is CASSKWEANTDTQYF. CDR3 DNA sequence: TGCGCCAGCTCTAAATGGGAGGCGAACACAGATACGCAGTATTTT.

This chain uses TRBV29-1 with TRBJ2-3, with D possibly matching TRBD2 (5 bases). This CDR3 is 13 amino acids long. Trimming took 3 bases from V and 2 from J, leaving 9 bases between them. CDR1 SQVTM and CDR2 ANQGSEA come from the germline V gene. CDR3 nucleotide sequence: TGCAGCGTTGATGAGCGGATCACAGATACGCAGTATTTT. Encoded protein: CSVDERITDTQYF.

This chain joins TRBV10-2 and TRBJ2-7; 9 bases are shared with TRBD2. The CDR3 is 17 amino acids. CDR1 is WSHSY and CDR2 is SAAADI in the germline V gene. The V segment lost 6 bases and the J segment 0 bases; nucleotides outside the gene matches: 12. CDR3 DNA sequence: TGCGCCAGCAGGGGACTAGCTCGGGCCTTTGGCTCCTACGAGCAGTACGTC. Translated: CASRGLARAFGSYEQYV.

This clone was seen a single time. CDR3 sequence (DNA): TGTGCCAGCAGCCCCTCCGGGGGGGCGAACGAGCAGTACGTC. It codes for CASSPSGGANEQYV. This chain links TRBV3-1 (or the pseudogene TRBV3-2) with TRBJ2-7, with TRBD2 matching over 8 bases. Losses at the gene ends were 4 bases for V and 5 bases for J; bases not matched to a gene: 7. The CDR3 contains 14 residues. The germline V gene encodes CDR1 LGHDT and CDR2 YNNKEL (reference sequence).